The 14 T cell receptor beta chains below all came from one sample that was sequenced in a study of CD8 T cells in Susac syndrome. Reverse transcription of roughly 0.45 to 1 ug RNA used random hexamers. TCRdb recomputed calls from the immunoSEQ multiplex PCR reads with MiXCR, one row per CDR3 protein. The table has about 140,000 distinct CDR3 sequences, under 97% seen once; the top ten hold more than 0.075%. Specimen: CD4+ T cells from PBMCs. The receptors come from a human donor with Susac syndrome.

CDR3 protein: CASSESPYYGYTF. Written as DNA, the CDR3 is TGCGCCAGCAGTGAGTCTCCCTACTATGGCTACACCTTC. The chain has TRBV10-2 and TRBJ1-2; D uncertain. Germline CDR1 WSHSY, CDR2 SAAADI. V lost 0 bases and J lost 3, with 5 bases in between. The CDR3 is made up of 13 amino acids.

The chain joins TRBV24-1 to TRBJ1-1; 7 bases match TRBD1. This CDR3 spans 16 amino acids. V was clipped by 1 base and J by 5 bases; unmatched bases: 9. Per the germline V gene, CDR1 is KGHDR and CDR2 is SFDVKD. The CDR3 region has the DNA TGTGCCACCAGTGATTTAGACAGGGATGAGTATACTGAAGCTTTCTTT. Its protein product is CATSDLDRDEYTEAFF.

This clonotype occurred once. This chain joins TRBV5-1 and TRBJ1-6; 10 bases agree with TRBD1. The ends lost 4 bases at V and 11 bases at J; junction bases unmatched: 9. Germline CDR1 and CDR2: SGHRS and YFSETQ. This CDR3 comprises 15 residues. Here the CDR3 DNA reads TGCGCCAGCAGCGAGGGACAGGGGATGAGGCCACCCCTCCACTTT. It encodes CASSEGQGMRPPLHF. The full variable domain, in which reference TRBV5-1 and TRBJ1-6 provide the parts outside the CDR3, is KAGVTQTPRYLIKTRGQQVTLSCSPISGHRSVSWYQQTPGQGLQFLFEYFSETQRNKGNFPGRFSGRQFSNSRSEMNVSTLELGDSALYLCASSEGQGMRPPLHFGNGTRLTVT.

The chain links TRBV20-1 to TRBJ1-5; a weak D match, TRBD1 (6 bases). This CDR3 comprises 15 residues. From germline, CDR1 is DFQATT and CDR2 SNEGSKA (reference sequence). The V and J ends lost 4 bases and 0 bases respectively, with 13 bases between them. CDR3 DNA: TGCAGTGCTACGGACAGTGGAAGTAGCAATCAGCCCCAGCATTTT. Protein sequence: CSATDSGSSNQPQHF.

V gene TRBV5-1 combines with J gene TRBJ2-1; 10 positions match TRBD2. The CDR3 covers 15 residues. The germline V gene has CDR1 SGHRS and CDR2 YFSETQ. After removal of 4 bases from V and 4 bases from J, the junction contained 5 bases not matched to a gene. This CDR3 reads CASSRGLAQYNEQFF. Here the CDR3 DNA reads TGCGCCAGCAGCAGGGGACTAGCGCAATACAATGAGCAGTTCTTC.

CDR3 in DNA: TGTGCCAGCAGTTTAGGGAACACCGGGGAGCTGTTTTTT. Translation gives CASSLGNTGELFF. V is TRBV28 and J is TRBJ2-2; D not certain. The germline gives CDR1 MDHEN, CDR2 SYDVKM. CDR3 size: 13 residues. V lost 2 bases, J lost 1 base, and 2 bases lay in between.

In this sample, this clonotype turned up once. This chain uses TRBV7-2 with TRBJ2-7; 10 bases are a match to TRBD2. Germline CDR1 SGHTA, CDR2 FQGNSA. The trim removed 7 bases at V and 2 bases at J, leaving 8 bases unmatched. This CDR3 region has 15 residues. The CDR3 loop is CASKDTGTSAYEQYF. CDR3 nucleotides: TGTGCCAGCAAGGATACCGGGACTAGCGCCTACGAGCAGTACTTC. Drawing the rest from reference TRBV7-2 and TRBJ2-7, the complete variable domain is GAGVSQSPSNKVTEKGKDVELRCDPISGHTALYWYRQSLGQGLEFLIYFQGNSAPDKSGLPSDRFSAERTGGSVSTLTIQRTQQEDSAVYLCASKDTGTSAYEQYFGPGTRLTVT.

This chain connects TRBV7-3 to TRBJ2-3; TRBD2 agrees at 10 bases. V shed 5 bases and J 1 base; nucleotides not matched to a gene: 9. The length of the CDR3 is 17 residues. Per germline, CDR1 SGHTA and CDR2 FQGTGA. As DNA, the CDR3 is TGTGCCAGCAGCCTACGGCCCGGGACTAGCGGCACAGATACGCAGTATTTT. It translates to CASSLRPGTSGTDTQYF.

This clonotype has just one count. This sequence joins TRBV18 and TRBJ2-5; D gene ambiguous. The germline V gene encodes CDR1 KGHSH and CDR2 LQKENI. This CDR3 spans 14 amino acids. V gave up 4 bases and J gave up 1 base, with 10 bases separating them. The CDR3 sequence: CASSRDRIQETQYF. CDR3 DNA sequence: TGTGCCAGCTCACGAGATAGAATCCAAGAGACCCAGTACTTC.

CDR3 loop: CASSTWGGRDEQFF. The CDR3 DNA follows: TGTGCCAGTAGTACATGGGGCGGTCGGGATGAGCAGTTCTTC. The chain uses TRBV19 and TRBJ2-1; D may be TRBD1 (5 bases). This CDR3 has 14 amino acids. In germline, CDR1 is LNHDA, CDR2 SQIVND (reference sequence). V gave up 4 bases and J gave up 8 bases, with 15 bases separating them.

The V gene is TRBV20-1, the J gene TRBJ1-5; the D is unclear. The CDR3 runs to 15 residues. Looked up from germline, CDR1 is DFQATT and CDR2 is SNEGSKA (reference sequence). Trimming removed 6 bases from V and 0 bases from J, with 15 bases in between. The CDR3 bases are TGCAGTGCCAATAAGTGGGCGGATAGCAATCAGCCCCAGCATTTT. Amino acids: CSANKWADSNQPQHF.

The CDR3 loop is CSPGRGPYEQYF. Written as DNA, the CDR3 is TGCAGTCCCGGCCGGGGGCCCTACGAGCAGTACTTC. The rearrangement uses TRBV20-1 and TRBJ2-7; D possibly matches TRBD1 or TRBD2 (6 bases each). The germline V gene has CDR1 DFQATT and CDR2 SNEGSKA (reference sequence). Trimming removed 8 bases at V and 2 bases at J, with 13 bases between. The CDR3 is 12 residues long.

The chain uses TRBV7-9 and TRBJ2-3, with 9 bases lining up with TRBD1. CDR3 length: 15 residues. The V and J ends lost 5 bases and 4 bases, in that order; junction bases with no gene match: 7. CDR1 SEHNR and CDR2 FQNEAQ come from the germline V gene (reference sequence). This chain's CDR3 is CASSRDRVSPDTQYF. The CDR3 region has the DNA TGTGCCAGCAGCCGGGACAGGGTATCACCAGATACGCAGTATTTT. Full variable domain (outside the CDR3, taken from reference TRBV7-9 and TRBJ2-3): DTGVSQNPRHKITKRGQNVTFRCDPISEHNRLYWYRQTLGQGPEFLTYFQNEAQLEKSRLLSDRFSAERPKGSFSTLEIQRTEQGDSAMYLCASSRDRVSPDTQYFGPGTRLTVL.

The CDR3: CASTAGIGELFF. The CDR3 coding sequence is TGTGCCAGCACCGCAGGAATCGGGGAGCTGTTTTTT. The genes are TRBV28 and TRBJ2-2, with no clear D. CDR1 and CDR2 (germline): MDHEN, SYDVKM. The length of the CDR3 is 12 residues. The V end lost 7 bases, the J end lost 7 bases, and 10 bases lay between the germline ends. The full variable domain, rest sourced from reference TRBV28 and TRBJ2-2, is DVKVTQSSRYLVKRTGEKVFLECVQDMDHENMFWYRQDPGLGLRLIYFSYDVKMKEKGDIPEGYSVSREKKERFSLILESASTNQTSMYLCASTAGIGELFFGEGSRLTVL.